The T cell receptor (beta chain) described here comes from a study of tumor and adjacent non-tumor tissue in lung cancer. The CDR3 has 16 residues. V trimming: 6 bases; J trimming: 3 bases; junction bases outside the gene matches: 7. TCRbeta libraries were built with three rounds of nested PCR, modified from ARM-PCR. One entry per CDR3 protein, called by TCRdb with MiXCR from the multiplex PCR reads. The sample contains 78,000 or so distinct CDR3 sequences, approximately 79% of which appear only once. This clonotype appeared once. No cell sorting was done before RNA was extracted from the tissue. This sequence was found in a woman between 50 and 59 years old with non-small cell lung cancer. J is TRBJ2-6 and V is TRBV12-3 or TRBV12-4, with 8 bases identical to TRBD1. Material for sequencing was lung tumor tissue. The DNA of the CDR3 is TGTGCCAGCAGATCAGGGGGCTCCAATGGGGCCAACGTCCTGACTTTC. Residues: CASRSGGSNGANVLTF.